Below are 20 T cell receptor beta chains sequenced from a single sample in a study of T cell responses to AZD1222 COVID-19 vaccine. Using immunoSEQ multiplex PCR, the repertoire was profiled, and TCRdb retains in-frame clones only, with some absent. The sample holds some 100,000 clones, approximately 90% seen once. Sequencing was performed on peripheral blood, taken 28 days after the second AZD1222 dose. Receptors were obtained from an adult who received the AZD1222 COVID-19 vaccine.

This clone has a single count. This chain joins TRBV19 and TRBJ1-1, with D unresolved. Germline loops: CDR1 LNHDA, CDR2 SQIVND (reference sequence). The V and J ends lost 1 base and 0 bases respectively, with 6 bases between them. The CDR3 has 14 residues. CDR3 DNA sequence: TGTGCCAGTAGTATAGGGGTCATGAACACTGAAGCTTTCTTT. This encodes CASSIGVMNTEAFF.

J is TRBJ2-7 and V is TRBV11-1; 8 bases are shared with TRBD2. The CDR3 spans 16 residues. The J segment lost 4 bases and the V segment lost 3 bases, leaving 11 bases of the junction unmatched. The germline V gene has CDR1 SGHAT and CDR2 FQDESV (reference sequence). The CDR3 nucleotides are TGTGCCAGCAGCTTGGCCCCTACGGGGGGGCTGTACGAGCAGTACTTC. Amino acid sequence: CASSLAPTGGLYEQYF.

The J gene is TRBJ2-7, the V gene TRBV5-1, with 7 bases fitting TRBD2. V shed 2 bases, J shed 0 bases, and the junction held 5 bases outside the gene matches. The CDR3 spans 15 residues. Germline CDR1 reads SGHRS; CDR2 reads YFSETQ. For the CDR3, the DNA is TGCGCCAGCAGCTTCGTCGGGGGGAGCTCCTACGAGCAGTACTTC. Translation: CASSFVGGSSYEQYF.

The rearrangement joins TRBV28 to TRBJ1-1; unclear D gene. The CDR3 is made up of 12 amino acids. V was pared by 11 bases and J by 0 bases, with 10 bases between. Germline CDR1 and CDR2: MDHEN and SYDVKM. CDR3 DNA: TGTGCCGTCAGGCGGATGAACACTGAAGCTTTCTTT. Protein: CAVRRMNTEAFF.

This chain uses TRBV3-1 (or the pseudogene TRBV3-2) with TRBJ2-1, with 10 bases that match TRBD2. Germline V lookup: CDR1 LGHDT, CDR2 YNNKEL (reference sequence). This CDR3 is 17 amino acids long. V lost 0 bases and J lost 3; bases outside the gene matches: 5. The DNA of the CDR3 is TGTGCCAGCAGCCAAGACGAAGCGGGAGGGGGCTACAATGAGCAGTTCTTC. Encoded protein: CASSQDEAGGGYNEQFF.

The chain's CDR3 is CASSYTPTGTDEQYF. CDR3 in DNA: TGTGCCAGCAGTTACACCCCTACAGGAACCGACGAGCAGTACTTC. This chain links TRBV6-5 with TRBJ2-7, with a weak D call TRBD1 (5 bases). The CDR3 has 15 amino acids. Germline V lookup: CDR1 MNHEY, CDR2 SVGAGI. V lost 2 bases and J lost 5, with 16 bases in between.

The chain employs TRBV18 and TRBJ2-1; tentatively, D is TRBD2 (7 bases). The V gene lost 1 base and the J gene lost 2 bases, with 9 bases spanning the gap. CDR1 is KGHSH, CDR2 LQKENI, per germline. This CDR3 contains 15 residues. The CDR3 bases are TGTGCCAGCTCACCACGGGGGGGCACCTACAATGAGCAGTTCTTC. This encodes CASSPRGGTYNEQFF.

The chain uses TRBV9 and TRBJ2-7; 12 bases are shared with TRBD2. The germline gives CDR1 SGDLS, CDR2 YYNGEE. V lost 0 bases, J lost 2 bases, and 3 bases stayed unmatched. CDR3 size: 16 residues. The CDR3 spells CASSVEASGGAYEQYF. CDR3 nucleotide sequence: TGTGCCAGCAGCGTAGAGGCTAGCGGGGGGGCCTACGAGCAGTACTTC.

CDR3 bases: TGTGCCAGCAGCTTGGAATTCCAGGAGCAGTACTTC. Its translation is CASSLEFQEQYF. The chain couples TRBV5-4 to TRBJ2-7; no reliable D call. The germline V and J ends were trimmed by 0 bases and 7 bases, with 8 bases remaining between them. CDR3 length: 12 amino acids. The germline gives CDR1 SGHNT, CDR2 YYREEE (reference sequence).

Within the sample, this clone is medium-sized (0.01 to 0.1%). This chain uses TRBV7-8 with TRBJ1-1; 7 positions match TRBD1. CDR3 length: 14 amino acids. The V and J ends lost 5 bases and 2 bases, in that order; junction bases with no gene match: 5. Looked up from germline, CDR1 is SGHVS and CDR2 is FQNEAQ. The chain's CDR3 is CASSPGQYNTEAFF. In DNA, the CDR3 is TGTGCCAGCAGCCCGGGACAGTATAACACTGAAGCTTTCTTT.

This clone was seen just once. The chain carries TRBV11-2 and TRBJ2-3; no firm D call. CDR1 is SGHAT, CDR2 FQNNGV, per germline. This CDR3 comprises 14 residues. Trimming removed 0 bases from V and 0 bases from J, with 4 bases in between. CDR3 nucleotide sequence: TGTGCCAGCAGCTTAGAAGGCAGCACAGATACGCAGTATTTT. Translating it yields CASSLEGSTDTQYF. The variable domain in full, completed from reference TRBV11-2 and TRBJ2-3, reads EAGVAQSPRYKIIEKRQSVAFWCNPISGHATLYWYQQILGQGPKLLIQFQNNGVVDDSQLPKDRFSAERLKGVDSTLKIQPAKLEDSAVYLCASSLEGSTDTQYFGPGTRLTVL.

This chain links TRBV28 with TRBJ2-7; 14 bases map to TRBD2. J lost 5 bases, V lost 2 bases, and 5 bases had no gene match. From germline, CDR1 is MDHEN and CDR2 SYDVKM. CDR3 length equals 16 residues. The chain's CDR3 is CASSLGTSGRVHEQYF. CDR3 nucleotide sequence: TGTGCCAGCAGTTTAGGGACTAGCGGGAGAGTCCACGAGCAGTACTTC.

The CDR3 DNA reads TGTGCCAGCAGCTTAGTAGGTCCAGAGACCCAGTACTTC. It is translated as CASSLVGPETQYF. The rearrangement joins TRBV7-2 to TRBJ2-5; D not certain. Trimming removed 1 base at V and 4 bases at J, with 7 bases between. The germline gives CDR1 SGHTA, CDR2 FQGNSA. This CDR3 spans 13 amino acids.

This chain links TRBV5-5 with TRBJ2-7; TRBD2 aligns across 8 bases. CDR1 SGHKS and CDR2 YYEKEE come from the germline V gene (reference sequence). CDR3 length: 14 residues. The V and J ends lost 3 bases and 3 bases, in that order; junction bases with no gene match: 5. CDR3 protein: CASSWGAGVYEQYF. CDR3 sequence (DNA): TGTGCCAGCAGCTGGGGAGCGGGGGTCTACGAGCAGTACTTC.

The chain combines TRBV4-1 with TRBJ2-1; tentative D call: TRBD2 (5 bases). Germline V CDR1 and CDR2: MGHRA, YSYEKL. V lost 1 base to trimming and J lost 0 bases, with 13 bases between them. The CDR3 covers 17 residues. The CDR3 region is CASSQGGRGSSYNEQFF. The DNA for the CDR3 is TGCGCCAGCAGCCAAGGGGGTCGAGGGAGCTCCTACAATGAGCAGTTCTTC.

The chain carries TRBV30 and TRBJ1-1; D gene uncertain. From germline, CDR1 is GTSNPN and CDR2 SVGIG (reference sequence). This CDR3 has 13 residues. The V gene lost 2 bases and the J gene lost 3 bases, with 10 bases spanning the gap. CDR3 sequence (DNA): TGTGCCTGGAGTCCTCGGGTGTACACTGAAGCTTTCTTT. It encodes CAWSPRVYTEAFF.

The chain is built from TRBV28 and TRBJ1-5, with D perhaps TRBD1 (5 bases). The ends were cut back, 6 bases at V and 4 bases at J, with 7 bases in the middle. The CDR3 has 12 amino acids. Germline V gene sequence: CDR1 MDHEN, CDR2 SYDVKM. The CDR3 coding sequence is TGTGCCAGCAGGGAGGGGAATCAGCCCCAGCATTTT. This translates into CASREGNQPQHF.

This rearrangement joins TRBV11-3 to TRBJ1-4, with D perhaps TRBD1 (5 bases). The germline gives CDR1 SGHNT, CDR2 YENEEA. The CDR3 loop spans 14 amino acids. V lost 7 bases to trimming and J lost 9 bases, with 18 bases between them. The CDR3 spells CASTKRGARKKLFF. CDR3 sequence (DNA): TGTGCCAGCACCAAGAGGGGAGCGCGGAAAAAACTGTTTTTT.

The chain combines TRBV28 with TRBJ1-3; TRBD1 matches 7 bases. CDR1 MDHEN and CDR2 SYDVKM come from the germline V gene. The CDR3 covers 14 residues. J lost 1 base, V lost 5 bases, and 2 bases had no gene match. CDR3 in amino acids: CASSEDRSGNTIYF. The CDR3 coding sequence is TGTGCCAGCAGTGAGGACAGGTCTGGAAACACCATATATTTT.

The chain is built from TRBV2 and TRBJ1-5; D is undetermined. Trimming took off 6 bases at V and 0 bases at J, with 6 bases between the two ends. This CDR3 has 13 residues. The germline CDR1 and CDR2 sequences are SNHLY and FYNNEI. The CDR3 here is CASSQDSNQPQHF. CDR3 in DNA: TGTGCCAGCAGCCAGGATAGCAATCAGCCCCAGCATTTT.